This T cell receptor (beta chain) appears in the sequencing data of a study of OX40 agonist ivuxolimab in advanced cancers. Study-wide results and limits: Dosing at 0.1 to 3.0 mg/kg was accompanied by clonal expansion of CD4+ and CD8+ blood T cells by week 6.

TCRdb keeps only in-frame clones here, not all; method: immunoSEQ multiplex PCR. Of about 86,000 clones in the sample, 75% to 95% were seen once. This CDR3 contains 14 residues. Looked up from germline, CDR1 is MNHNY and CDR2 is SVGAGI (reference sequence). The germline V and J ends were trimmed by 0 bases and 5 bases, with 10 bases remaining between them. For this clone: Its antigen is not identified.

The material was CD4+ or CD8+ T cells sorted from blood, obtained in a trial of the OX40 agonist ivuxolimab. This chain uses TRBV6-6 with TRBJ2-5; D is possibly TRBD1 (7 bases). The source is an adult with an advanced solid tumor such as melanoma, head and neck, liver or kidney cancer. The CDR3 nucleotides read TGTGCCAGCAGTTACTCCCCAGGGGGGGAGACCCAGTACTTC. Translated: CASSYSPGGETQYF.